This paragraph reports one T cell receptor beta chain. Its antigen is still unknown. It was at deep level that the assay was run. In the original workflow: Filtering was not the same, since immunoSEQ gave junction-only sequences without quality scores. Libraries were prepared by immunoSEQ multiplex PCR; TCRdb keeps only in-frame clonotypes and omits some of them. V and J calls and clone size are as listed in that table; D and trimming were resolved from the DNA. This table holds a few million clones, 90% to 95% found once. The CDR3 sequence is 16 residues long. Germline values: CDR1 SEHNR, CDR2 FQNEAQ (reference sequence). V shed 6 bases and J 4 bases; nucleotides not matched to a gene: 10. The sample is drawn from a study of shared clonotypes between healthy human individuals. General study points: Estimated clonotype richness was generally higher in naive than memory subsets. Having only a few donors restricted how much genetic and exposure-history diversity was captured.

The chain employs TRBV7-9 and TRBJ2-2, with 8 bases fitting TRBD1. The sequence was collected from a man aged 18-30 years in good health. The sample comprised naive CD4+ T cells sorted from blood. This sample's subset: CD45RA+ positively selected. The CDR3 loop is CASRSGGTGGTGELFF. CDR3 nucleotide sequence: TGTGCCAGCAGGTCCGGAGGGACAGGTGGCACCGGGGAGCTGTTTTTT. Full variable domain (outside the CDR3, taken from reference TRBV7-9 and TRBJ2-2): DTGVSQNPRHKITKRGQNVTFRCDPISEHNRLYWYRQTLGQGPEFLTYFQNEAQLEKSRLLSDRFSAERPKGSFSTLEIQRTEQGDSAMYLCASRSGGTGGTGELFFGEGSRLTVL.